These T cell receptor beta chains were read from a single sample in a study of shared clonotypes between healthy human individuals. Clones were sequenced by immunoSEQ multiplex PCR, and TCRdb holds only the in-frame ones, with some missing. Seen here are 2 million to 3 million clones, 90% to 95% observed once, and the top ten hold 0.36%. Sequencing input: naive CD4+ T cells from PBMCs. The receptors stem from a man aged 18 to 30 in good health. Some clones in this sample may be carry-over from other donors' samples. Each CDR3 is given with its conserved first and last residue. The order of the fields is V gene, CDR3 length, clone size, D gene, J gene, CDR3 protein, CDR3 DNA. A D gene is named only where the DNA matches it firmly. Not every row has a clone size; where given, it reads once, few, many or a size class.

V: TRBV14; length: 14; size: .; D: .; J: TRBJ2-7; CDR3: CASSQFLGAYEQYF; DNA: TGTGCCAGCAGCCAGTTCTTGGGTGCCTACGAGCAGTACTTC
V: TRBV6-1; length: 15; size: .; D: TRBD2; J: TRBJ2-5; CDR3: CASSEIAGGQETQYF; DNA: TGTGCCAGCAGTGAGATAGCGGGGGGGCAAGAGACCCAGTACTTC
V: TRBV28; length: 14; size: .; D: .; J: TRBJ2-7; CDR3: CASSYGEGAYEQYF; DNA: TGTGCCAGCAGCTACGGCGAGGGGGCCTACGAGCAGTACTTC
V: TRBV27; length: 15; size: .; D: .; J: TRBJ2-2; CDR3: CASRRDGANTGELFF; DNA: TGTGCCAGCCGAAGGGACGGCGCGAACACCGGGGAGCTGTTTTTT
V: TRBV9; length: 15; size: .; D: .; J: TRBJ2-1; CDR3: CASSPTYYSYNEQFF; DNA: TGTGCCAGCAGCCCAACTTATTATTCCTACAATGAGCAGTTCTTC
V: TRBV11-2; length: 13; size: .; D: .; J: TRBJ2-4; CDR3: CASSLDLEDIQYF; DNA: TGTGCCAGCAGCTTAGATCTGGAGGACATTCAGTACTTC
V: TRBV28; length: 15; size: .; D: .; J: TRBJ2-1; CDR3: CASRHRVLSYNEQFF; DNA: TGTGCCAGCAGACACAGGGTGCTCTCCTACAATGAGCAGTTCTTC
V: TRBV7-3; length: 15; size: .; D: .; J: TRBJ2-5; CDR3: CASSPWAGQWETQYF; DNA: TGTGCCAGCAGCCCCTGGGCGGGCCAGTGGGAGACCCAGTACTTC
V: TRBV28; length: 15; size: .; D: .; J: TRBJ1-3; CDR3: CASSSWRGSGNTIYF; DNA: TGTGCCAGTTCATCGTGGAGGGGCAGTGGAAACACCATATATTTT
V: TRBV18; length: 16; size: .; D: TRBD2; J: TRBJ2-3; CDR3: CASSPMGQGGTDTQYF; DNA: TGTGCCAGCTCACCCATGGGCCAGGGAGGGACAGATACGCAGTATTTT
V: TRBV6-5; length: 16; size: .; D: TRBD2; J: TRBJ2-3; CDR3: CASSYSSRLAGDTQYF; DNA: TGTGCCAGCAGTTACTCATCGCGACTAGCAGGAGATACGCAGTATTTT
V: TRBV4-2; length: 16; size: .; D: TRBD2; J: TRBJ2-2; CDR3: CASSQNSGMIGGELFF; DNA: TGTGCCAGCAGCCAAAATAGCGGGATGATCGGCGGGGAGCTGTTTTTT
V: TRBV7-6; length: 14; size: .; D: TRBD1; J: TRBJ2-7; CDR3: CASSLGSGQVKQYF; DNA: TGTGCCAGCAGCTTAGGCTCAGGACAGGTGAAGCAGTACTTC
V: TRBV5-1; length: 16; size: .; D: .; J: TRBJ2-7; CDR3: CASSLGVGGRAYEQYF; DNA: TGCGCCAGCAGCTTGGGTGTGGGCGGAAGGGCATACGAGCAGTACTTC
V: TRBV25-1; length: 13; size: once; D: .; J: TRBJ2-2; CDR3: CASSDQPGGELFF; DNA: TGTGCCAGCAGTGATCAGCCTGGAGGGGAGCTGTTTTTT
V: TRBV9; length: 16; size: .; D: .; J: TRBJ1-3; CDR3: CASSVQGRASGNTIYF; DNA: TGTGCCAGCAGCGTACAGGGCAGGGCCTCTGGAAACACCATATATTTT
V: TRBV5-1; length: 14; size: .; D: .; J: TRBJ1-4; CDR3: CASSTGYFEEKLFF; DNA: TGCGCCAGCAGCACGGGGTACTTCGAAGAAAAACTGTTTTTT
V: TRBV6-1; length: 15; size: .; D: .; J: TRBJ1-1; CDR3: CASSENPGVGTEAFF; DNA: TGTGCCAGCAGTGAAAACCCAGGGGTAGGGACTGAAGCTTTCTTT
V: TRBV13; length: 14; size: .; D: .; J: TRBJ1-1; CDR3: CASSLGTEYTEAFF; DNA: TGTGCCAGCAGCTTAGGGACAGAGTACACTGAAGCTTTCTTT
V: TRBV29-1; length: 13; size: few; D: .; J: TRBJ1-5; CDR3: CSVGPALNQPQHF; DNA: TGCAGCGTTGGCCCGGCTCTCAATCAGCCCCAGCATTTT
V: TRBV5-1; length: 17; size: .; D: TRBD2; J: TRBJ2-3; CDR3: CASSLGSGGPRADTQYF; DNA: TGCGCCAGCAGCTTGGGTTCGGGAGGTCCCCGGGCAGATACGCAGTATTTT
V: TRBV27; length: 13; size: .; D: .; J: TRBJ2-1; CDR3: CASRGPGVNEQFF; DNA: TGTGCCAGCAGAGGGCCAGGGGTAAATGAGCAGTTCTTC
V: TRBV28; length: 12; size: .; D: .; J: TRBJ2-7; CDR3: CASRPEGRAVSF; DNA: TGTGCCAGCAGACCCGAGGGCAGAGCGGTATCCTTC
V: TRBV6-1; length: 14; size: .; D: .; J: TRBJ2-7; CDR3: CASRGTAVTYEQYF; DNA: TGTGCCAGCAGAGGGACGGCAGTTACCTACGAGCAGTACTTC
V: TRBV11-3; length: 16; size: once; D: .; J: TRBJ2-2; CDR3: CASSFLQGSTTGELFF; DNA: TGTGCCAGCAGCTTCCTGCAGGGGTCAACCACCGGGGAGCTGTTTTTT
V: TRBV2; length: 13; size: .; D: .; J: TRBJ1-5; CDR3: CASSETENQPQHF; DNA: TGTGCCAGCAGTGAAACCGAAAATCAGCCCCAGCATTTT
V: TRBV19; length: 19; size: .; D: TRBD1; J: TRBJ2-7; CDR3: CASSTRTGGGLAASYEQYF; DNA: TGTGCCAGTAGTACCCGGACAGGGGGTGGCCTAGCGGCCTCCTACGAGCAGTACTTC
V: TRBV2; length: 12; size: .; D: .; J: TRBJ1-4; CDR3: CARGSLNEKLFF; DNA: TGTGCCAGGGGGTCTCTAAATGAAAAACTGTTTTTT
V: TRBV6-1; length: 14; size: .; D: .; J: TRBJ2-5; CDR3: CASIQRGGKETQYF; DNA: TGTGCCAGCATTCAAAGGGGGGGGAAAGAGACCCAGTACTTC
V: TRBV2; length: 16; size: .; D: .; J: TRBJ2-7; CDR3: CASSGDELPRSYEQYF; DNA: TGTGCCAGCAGTGGCGACGAACTCCCCCGATCTTACGAGCAGTACTTC
V: TRBV27; length: 9; size: .; D: .; J: TRBJ2-5; CDR3: CASMDTQYF; DNA: TGTGCCAGCATGGACACCCAGTACTTC
V: TRBV9; length: 14; size: .; D: .; J: TRBJ2-3; CDR3: CASSVDRARDTQYF; DNA: TGTGCCAGCAGCGTAGACAGGGCCCGAGATACGCAGTATTTT
V: TRBV14; length: 16; size: .; D: .; J: TRBJ1-1; CDR3: CASSQGRGSVNTEAFF; DNA: TGTGCCAGCAGCCAAGGACGAGGGTCCGTGAACACTGAAGCTTTCTTT
V: TRBV18; length: 15; size: once; D: .; J: TRBJ2-7; CDR3: CASSSGQSVSYEQYF; DNA: TGTGCCAGCTCATCCGGACAGTCTGTATCCTACGAGCAGTACTTC
V: TRBV19; length: 10; size: .; D: .; J: TRBJ2-1; CDR3: CATGYNEQFF; DNA: TGTGCAACGGGATACAATGAGCAGTTCTTC
V: TRBV28; length: 14; size: .; D: .; J: TRBJ1-2; CDR3: CASSLVGTIYGYTF; DNA: TGTGCCAGCAGTTTGGTAGGGACCATCTATGGCTACACCTTC
V: TRBV7-9; length: 14; size: .; D: .; J: TRBJ1-4; CDR3: CGGGRPGANEKLFF; DNA: TGTGGCGGAGGGCGGCCTGGGGCTAATGAAAAACTGTTTTTT
V: TRBV11-2; length: 15; size: .; D: .; J: TRBJ2-5; CDR3: CASSRTPGTTETQYF; DNA: TGTGCCAGCAGCAGGACTCCCGGGACCACAGAGACCCAGTACTTC
V: TRBV11-2; length: 12; size: .; D: .; J: TRBJ2-7; CDR3: CASSLARGEQYF; DNA: TGTGCCAGCAGCCTTGCAAGAGGCGAGCAGTACTTC
V: TRBV9; length: 15; size: .; D: .; J: TRBJ2-7; CDR3: CASSVVPAPTYEQYF; DNA: TGTGCCAGCAGCGTAGTCCCTGCCCCTACCTACGAGCAGTACTTC
V: TRBV10-3; length: 12; size: once; D: .; J: TRBJ1-3; CDR3: CAIRGSGNTIYF; DNA: TGTGCCATCAGGGGCTCTGGAAACACCATATATTTT
V: TRBV9; length: 13; size: .; D: .; J: TRBJ2-5; CDR3: CASSIRDQETQYF; DNA: TGTGCCAGCAGCATCCGGGACCAAGAGACCCAGTACTTC
V: TRBV5-1; length: 16; size: .; D: TRBD2; J: TRBJ2-3; CDR3: CASSFTSGVLYGTQYF; DNA: TGCGCCAGCAGCTTTACTAGCGGGGTCCTGTATGGTACGCAGTATTTT
V: TRBV7-2; length: 13; size: .; D: .; J: TRBJ1-1; CDR3: CASSFVRADEAFF; DNA: TGTGCCAGCAGCTTCGTCAGGGCTGATGAAGCTTTCTTT
V: TRBV7-9; length: 18; size: .; D: .; J: TRBJ1-5; CDR3: CASSPLGLGGPGGQPQHF; DNA: TGTGCCAGCAGCCCCCTGGGGCTGGGCGGTCCGGGTGGTCAGCCCCAGCATTTT
V: TRBV7-2; length: 15; size: once; D: TRBD1; J: TRBJ2-7; CDR3: CASSFGWTGDVEQYF; DNA: TGTGCCAGCAGCTTCGGGTGGACAGGGGACGTCGAGCAGTACTTC
V: TRBV5-1; length: 14; size: .; D: .; J: TRBJ1-2; CDR3: CASSLGSEGYGYTF; DNA: TGCGCCAGCAGCTTGGGATCGGAGGGCTATGGCTACACCTTC